This T cell receptor (beta chain) was captured in a study of T cell responses to AZD1222 COVID-19 vaccine. Findings and limits, study-wide: The study reported that nearly half of spike-specific TCRs target unmutated variant regions.

Trimming pared 1 base from V and 2 bases from J, leaving 6 bases between. The CDR3 runs 14 residues. The germline CDR1 and CDR2 sequences are SEHNR and FQNEAQ (reference sequence). Turning to this clone: The antigen remains undetermined.

Sequencing used immunoSEQ multiplex PCR; TCRdb keeps in-frame clones, though not all of them. This table has almost 70,000 clones, over 65% appearing once. This rearrangement joins TRBV7-9 to TRBJ1-5; D is undetermined. The source is an adult who received the AZD1222 COVID-19 vaccine. Material: peripheral blood, obtained 28 days after the second AZD1222 dose. This chain's CDR3 is CASSLGVGNQPQHF. The CDR3 nucleotides are TGTGCCAGCAGCTTAGGGGTGGGCAATCAGCCCCAGCATTTT.